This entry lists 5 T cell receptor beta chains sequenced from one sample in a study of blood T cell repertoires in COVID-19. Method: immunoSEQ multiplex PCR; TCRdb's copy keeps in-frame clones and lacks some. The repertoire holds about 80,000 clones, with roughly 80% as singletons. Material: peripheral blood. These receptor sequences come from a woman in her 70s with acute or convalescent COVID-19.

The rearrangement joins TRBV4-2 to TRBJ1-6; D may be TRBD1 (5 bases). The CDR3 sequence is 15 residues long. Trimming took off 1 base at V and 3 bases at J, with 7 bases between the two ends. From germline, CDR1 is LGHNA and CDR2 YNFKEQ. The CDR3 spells CASSQGQNYNSPLHF. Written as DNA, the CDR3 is TGTGCCAGCAGCCAAGGACAGAACTATAATTCACCCCTCCACTTT.

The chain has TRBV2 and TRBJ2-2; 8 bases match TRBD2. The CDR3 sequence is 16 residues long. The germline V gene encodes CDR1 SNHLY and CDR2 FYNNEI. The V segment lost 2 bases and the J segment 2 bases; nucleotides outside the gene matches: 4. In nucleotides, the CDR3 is TGTGCCAGCAGTGAATTAGGGACTAGAAACACCGGGGAGCTGTTTTTT. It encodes CASSELGTRNTGELFF. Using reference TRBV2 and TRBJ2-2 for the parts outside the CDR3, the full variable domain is EPEVTQTPSHQVTQMGQEVILRCVPISNHLYFYWYRQILGQKVEFLVSFYNNEISEKSEIFDDQFSVERPDGSNFTLKIRSTKLEDSAMYFCASSELGTRNTGELFFGEGSRLTVL.

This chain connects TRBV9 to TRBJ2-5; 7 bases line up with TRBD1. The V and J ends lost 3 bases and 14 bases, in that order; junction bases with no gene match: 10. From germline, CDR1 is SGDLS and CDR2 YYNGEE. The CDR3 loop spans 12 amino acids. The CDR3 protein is CASSAYTGTAYF. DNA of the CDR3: TGTGCCAGCAGCGCCTATACCGGGACAGCTTACTTC. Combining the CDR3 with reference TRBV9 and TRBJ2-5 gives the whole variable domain DSGVTQTPKHLITATGQRVTLRCSPRSGDLSVYWYQQSLDQGLQFLIQYYNGEERAKGNILERFSAQQFPDLHSELNLSSLELGDSALYFCASSAYTGTAYFGPGTRLLVL.

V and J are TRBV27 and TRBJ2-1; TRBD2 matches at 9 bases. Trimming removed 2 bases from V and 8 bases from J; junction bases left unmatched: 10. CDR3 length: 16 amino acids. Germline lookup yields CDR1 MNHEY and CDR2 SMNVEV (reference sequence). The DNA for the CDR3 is TGTGCCAGCAGTTTAGAGGGTAGCGGGAGCACTTATGAGCAGTTCTTC. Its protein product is CASSLEGSGSTYEQFF.

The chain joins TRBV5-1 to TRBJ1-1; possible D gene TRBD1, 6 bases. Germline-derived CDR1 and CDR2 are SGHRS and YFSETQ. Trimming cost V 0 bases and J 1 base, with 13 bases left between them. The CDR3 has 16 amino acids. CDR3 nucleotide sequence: TGCGCCAGCAGCTTGGATCCAGGGGTGGGGAACACTGAAGCTTTCTTT. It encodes CASSLDPGVGNTEAFF.